This T cell receptor (beta chain) was sequenced during a study of beta chain features in type 1 diabetes. This CDR3 comprises 19 residues. J was trimmed by 3 bases and V by 8 bases; bases with no gene match: 16. CDR1 and CDR2 from the germline V gene are MGHRA and YSYEKL. The sequenced template was cDNA made from the entire isolated RNA. Here immunoSEQ multiplex PCR was the method, and the copy in TCRdb shows in-frame clones only, minus some. The sample includes 35,000 to 50,000 clones, roughly 45% of them seen just once. The collection from each donor was one heparinised blood draw averaging roughly 100 mL. General observations from the study: TCRB CDR3s were moderately but significantly shorter in Type 1 diabetes patients in all four CD4+ subsets.

Regarding this clone: Its antigen is undetermined.

Sequencing used stem cell memory CD4+ T cells from blood. This rearrangement joins TRBV4-1 to TRBJ2-3, with 14 bases matching TRBD2. This TCR derives from a woman in her thirties in good health. CDR3 nucleotides: TGCGCCAGCTTACCTACCGGGACTAGCGGGAGAAAAGCGACAGATACGCAGTATTTT. Translation: CASLPTGTSGRKATDTQYF.